Presented here are 22 T cell receptor beta chains from one specimen sequenced in a study of shared clonotypes between healthy human individuals. Naive CD8 cells lacked CD45RO and underwent positive selection for CCR7, leaving out terminally differentiated effector memory CD45RA+ cells. Clones were sequenced by immunoSEQ multiplex PCR, and TCRdb holds only the in-frame ones, with some missing. The data show about 2.1 million clones, just over 90% seen once. The sequenced sample consisted of naive CD8+ T cells from PBMCs. The receptors here all came from a man aged 18 to 30 in good health. Some clones in this sample may be carry-over from other donors' samples.

This clone was observed a handful of times. The chain carries TRBV27 and TRBJ1-1; D is undetermined. CDR1 and CDR2 from the germline V gene are MNHEY and SMNVEV (reference sequence). The V and J ends lost 8 bases and 4 bases respectively, with 14 bases between them. The CDR3 is 13 residues long. The CDR3 region has the DNA TGTGCCAGCCGCTTGACCACGGTCACTGAAGCTTTCTTT. Protein product: CASRLTTVTEAFF.

A note on this clone: This sample includes further DNA sequences coding for the same CDR3. This chain links TRBV28 with TRBJ1-1, with 9 bases that match TRBD1. The CDR3 is made up of 14 amino acids. Germline CDR1 is MDHEN and CDR2 is SYDVKM. J gave up 5 bases and V 5 bases, and 6 bases lay outside the gene matches. The CDR3 loop reads CASSLQGARTEAFF. The CDR3 DNA is TGTGCCAGCAGTCTACAGGGGGCGAGGACTGAAGCTTTCTTT.

The chain couples TRBV25-1 to TRBJ1-1; D not certain. The CDR3 sequence is 13 residues long. Trimming shortened V by 6 bases and J by 6 bases, and 14 bases separated the two germline ends. CDR1 and CDR2 from the germline V gene are MGHDK and SYGVNS. CDR3 coding DNA: TGTGCCAGCAGCCTGACTGACGGCGCTGAAGCTTTCTTT. This sequence encodes CASSLTDGAEAFF.

This chain joins TRBV28 and TRBJ2-3; 8 bases are a match to TRBD2. The CDR3 sequence is 17 residues long. The V segment lost 6 bases and the J segment 0 bases; nucleotides outside the gene matches: 11. Looked up from germline, CDR1 is MDHEN and CDR2 is SYDVKM. The CDR3 loop reads CASSRRSSGSSTDTQYF. For the CDR3, the DNA is TGTGCCAGCAGCCGAAGATCCAGCGGGAGTAGCACAGATACGCAGTATTTT.

The chain recombines TRBV7-2 with TRBJ2-1; TRBD1 matches 9 bases. The J segment lost 5 bases and the V segment lost 3 bases, leaving 5 bases of the junction unmatched. The CDR3 extends over 15 amino acids. Germline CDR1 is SGHTA and CDR2 is FQGNSA. CDR3 region: CASSFRTGDDNEQFF. Here the CDR3 DNA reads TGTGCCAGCAGCTTTAGGACAGGGGATGACAATGAGCAGTTCTTC.

The chain is built from TRBV5-4 and TRBJ2-1; tentative D call: TRBD2 (6 bases). The CDR3 has 17 amino acids. V dropped 0 bases and J dropped 0 bases, with 13 bases sitting between them. Germline CDR1 is SGHNT and CDR2 is YYREEE (reference sequence). CDR3 amino acids: CASSLVGLRGSYNEQFF. CDR3 in DNA: TGTGCCAGCAGCTTGGTGGGACTCCGAGGCTCCTACAATGAGCAGTTCTTC.

The CDR3 sequence: CASSGTRGEGDTQYF. The CDR3 DNA follows: TGTGCCAGCAGCGGGACTAGAGGAGAAGGAGATACGCAGTATTTT. The genes are TRBV7-8 and TRBJ2-3; 8 positions match TRBD2. CDR1 SGHVS and CDR2 FQNEAQ come from the germline V gene. CDR3 size: 15 residues. The V segment lost 5 bases and the J segment 5 bases; nucleotides outside the gene matches: 9.

This clone was seen a handful of times. The CDR3 DNA reads as TGTGCCAGCAGCGTCGTACAGGGGGCCCCATGGAACACTGAAGCTTTCTTT. The encoded protein is CASSVVQGAPWNTEAFF. The chain uses TRBV7-9 and TRBJ1-1; 9 bases align to TRBD1. The CDR3 is 17 amino acids. V shed 5 bases, J shed 1 base, and the junction held 11 bases outside the gene matches. Germline CDR1 is SEHNR and CDR2 is FQNEAQ (reference sequence).

The chain employs TRBV9 and TRBJ2-3, with D maybe TRBD2 (5 bases). Trimming shortened V by 4 bases and J by 0 bases, and 18 bases separated the two germline ends. CDR3 length: 17 residues. From germline, CDR1 is SGDLS and CDR2 YYNGEE. The CDR3 region is CASSPNVVWTSTDTQYF. The DNA of the CDR3 is TGTGCCAGCAGCCCTAATGTGGTCTGGACTAGCACAGATACGCAGTATTTT.

V is TRBV29-1 and J is TRBJ2-1; 10 nucleotides agree with TRBD2. The germline V gene encodes CDR1 SQVTM and CDR2 ANQGSEA. The CDR3 sequence is 15 residues long. The V gene end was trimmed by 4 bases and the J gene end by 0 bases; junction bases not matched to a gene: 3. The CDR3 sequence is CSVAGTSDSYNEQFF. The DNA of the CDR3 is TGCAGCGTTGCCGGGACTAGCGACTCCTACAATGAGCAGTTCTTC.

The CDR3 nucleotides read TGTGCCAGCAGCTTAGGGAGGGGCGCCTACTATGGCTACACCTTC. It codes for CASSLGRGAYYGYTF. The chain is built from TRBV7-9 and TRBJ1-2, with D maybe TRBD1 (5 bases). CDR1 and CDR2 (germline): SEHNR, FQNEAQ (reference sequence). This CDR3 is built from 15 residues. V dropped 1 base and J dropped 3 bases, with 12 bases sitting between them.

This clone was seen just once. The chain recombines TRBV10-1 with TRBJ2-5; D uncertain. Deletions cut 3 bases from V and 5 bases from J, with 10 bases between. Germline V gene sequence: CDR1 WNHNN, CDR2 SYGVQD (reference sequence). CDR3 length: 13 amino acids. CDR3 nucleotide sequence: TGCGCCAGCAGTGAACAACCCACGGAGACCCAGTACTTC. Amino acids: CASSEQPTETQYF.

CDR3 in amino acids: CASSLPRTGPAYEQYF. CDR3 coding DNA: TGTGCCAGCAGTTTGCCTCGGACAGGGCCCGCCTACGAGCAGTACTTC. The V and J genes are TRBV28 and TRBJ2-7; 8 bases are a match to TRBD1. The CDR3 covers 16 residues. With V trimmed by 3 bases and J by 2 bases, 9 bases remained unmatched. Germline V CDR1 and CDR2: MDHEN, SYDVKM. The full variable domain, completed using reference TRBV28 and TRBJ2-7, is DVKVTQSSRYLVKRTGEKVFLECVQDMDHENMFWYRQDPGLGLRLIYFSYDVKMKEKGDIPEGYSVSREKKERFSLILESASTNQTSMYLCASSLPRTGPAYEQYFGPGTRLTVT.

The chain has TRBV7-2 and TRBJ2-7; 8 positions agree with TRBD2. The CDR3 contains 19 residues. Trimming removed 1 base from V and 0 bases from J; junction bases left unmatched: 14. Germline V gene lookup returns CDR1 SGHTA and CDR2 FQGNSA. Written as DNA, the CDR3 is TGTGCCAGCAGCTTAGGGCAGGGTTCGGGAGGGTTAAGCTCCTACGAGCAGTACTTC. It codes for CASSLGQGSGGLSSYEQYF.

The chain is built from TRBV7-9 and TRBJ2-3, with D tentatively TRBD1 or TRBD2 (5 bases each). Trimming stripped 5 bases from V and 8 bases from J, with 23 bases between. Germline V gene lookup returns CDR1 SEHNR and CDR2 FQNEAQ (reference sequence). CDR3 length equals 16 residues. DNA of the CDR3: TGTGCCAGCAGCCATACAGAGACACCCGGGACCGCTACGCAGTATTTT. This codes for CASSHTETPGTATQYF.

The chain employs TRBV5-4 and TRBJ2-7; a weak D match, TRBD2 (6 bases). The germline CDR1 and CDR2 sequences are SGHNT and YYREEE (reference sequence). The CDR3 is 14 residues long. Trimming stripped 5 bases from V and 1 base from J, with 13 bases between. CDR3 coding DNA: TGTGCCAGCAGAACTGACGGGGGATCCTACGAGCAGTACTTC. It is translated as CASRTDGGSYEQYF. The full variable domain, completed using reference TRBV5-4 and TRBJ2-7, is ETGVTQSPTHLIKTRGQQVTLRCSSQSGHNTVSWYQQALGQGPQFIFQYYREEENGRGNFPPRFSGLQFPNYSSELNVNALELDDSALYLCASRTDGGSYEQYFGPGTRLTVT.

The V gene is TRBV27, the J gene TRBJ2-7, with 10 bases fitting TRBD1. The CDR3 consists of 18 residues. Germline CDR1 MNHEY, CDR2 SMNVEV (reference sequence). The trim removed 5 bases at V and 1 base at J, leaving 14 bases unmatched. CDR3 in amino acids: CASSRSYPMDRGSYEQYF. CDR3 in DNA: TGTGCCAGCAGTCGATCTTATCCTATGGACAGGGGGTCCTACGAGCAGTACTTC.

This clone is a singleton in its sample. The chain is built from TRBV10-2 and TRBJ2-1; 9 bases fit TRBD1. Germline lookup yields CDR1 WSHSY and CDR2 SAAADI. The J segment lost 5 bases and the V segment lost 1 base, leaving 0 bases of the junction unmatched. CDR3 size: 14 residues. The CDR3: CASSEWDRDNEQFF. In DNA, the CDR3 is TGCGCCAGCAGTGAGTGGGACAGGGACAATGAGCAGTTCTTC.

The CDR3 coding sequence is TGTGCCAGCAGCCCTTGGACAGGGAGGTATCAGCCCCAGCATTTT. This gives the protein CASSPWTGRYQPQHF. The V and J genes are TRBV27 and TRBJ1-5; TRBD1 matches 8 bases. Germline CDR1 and CDR2: MNHEY and SMNVEV (reference sequence). There are 15 residues in the CDR3. J lost 5 bases, V lost 6 bases, and 9 bases had no gene match.

The chain uses TRBV18 and TRBJ2-1; no definite D call. Germline CDR1 KGHSH, CDR2 LQKENI. This CDR3 contains 14 residues. The V end lost 2 bases, the J end lost 7 bases, and 12 bases lay between the germline ends. CDR3 sequence (DNA): TGTGCCAGCTCACCAAGTGGGGTACGGAATGAGCAGTTCTTC. Its protein is CASSPSGVRNEQFF.

In regard to this clone: This sample also contains other DNA sequences that code for the same CDR3. The chain carries TRBV13 and TRBJ2-7; perhaps TRBD1 as D (6 bases). The length of the CDR3 is 14 residues. V lost 0 bases to trimming and J lost 4 bases, with 10 bases between them. From germline, CDR1 is PRHDT and CDR2 FYEKMQ (reference sequence). The CDR3 bases are TGTGCCAGCAGCTTAGGCAGGGGACCTTACGAGCAGTACTTC. Protein: CASSLGRGPYEQYF.

As regards this clone: Other DNA sequences in this sample translate to the same CDR3. The chain recombines TRBV5-1 with TRBJ1-1; D gene ambiguous. Germline V CDR1 and CDR2: SGHRS, YFSETQ. The length of the CDR3 is 14 residues. With 0 bases removed from V and 1 base from J, the gap between germline ends came to 7 bases. The CDR3: CASSLGQKNTEAFF. The CDR3 nucleotides read TGCGCCAGCAGCTTGGGGCAGAAGAACACTGAAGCTTTCTTT.